The clone carrying this T cell receptor beta chain was seen at least ten times. Its target is unknown. The entry originates in a study of CD8 T cells in ankylosing spondylitis. The junction had 6 bases not matched to a gene; V was cut back by 5 bases and J by 6 bases. CDR1 and CDR2 (germline): GTSNPN, SVGIG (reference sequence). The CDR3 runs 13 residues. The study, taken as a whole, reports: A motif of 8 or 9 highly homologous TCR beta variants was seen as apparently characteristic of ankylosing spondylitis blood.

TCRdb ran MiXCR on the 5' RACE reads and lists one entry per CDR3 protein. The sample holds about 240,000 distinct CDR3 sequences, approximately 9% seen once. The V call is TRBV30, the J call TRBJ1-5; 8 bases line up with TRBD1. This TCR was recovered from a male donor with ankylosing spondylitis or in good health (not recorded which). The sequencing input was blood, either unsorted or a sorted T cell fraction (not recorded which). CDR3 in amino acids: CAWSQGGTQPQHF. CDR3 bases: TGTGCCTGGTCACAGGGGGGTACTCAGCCCCAGCATTTT. Complete variable domain (other parts from reference TRBV30 and TRBJ1-5): SQTIHQWPATLVQPVGSPLSLECTVEGTSNPNLYWYRQAAGRGLQLLFYSVGIGQISSEVPQNLSASRPQDRQFILSSKKLLLSDSGFYLCAWSQGGTQPQHFGDGTRLSIL.